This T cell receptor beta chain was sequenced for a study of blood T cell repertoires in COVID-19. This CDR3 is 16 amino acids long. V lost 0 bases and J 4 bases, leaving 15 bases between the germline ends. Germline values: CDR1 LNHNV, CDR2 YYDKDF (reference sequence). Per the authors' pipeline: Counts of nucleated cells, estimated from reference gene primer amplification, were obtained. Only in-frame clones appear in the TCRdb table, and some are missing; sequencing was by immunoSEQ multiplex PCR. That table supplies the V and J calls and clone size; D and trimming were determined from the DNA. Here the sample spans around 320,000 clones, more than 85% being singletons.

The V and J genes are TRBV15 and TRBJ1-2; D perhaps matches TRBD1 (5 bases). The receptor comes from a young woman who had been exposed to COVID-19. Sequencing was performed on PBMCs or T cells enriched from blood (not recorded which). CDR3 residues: CATSRDAKGRSYGYTF. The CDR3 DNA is TGTGCCACCAGCAGAGATGCAAAGGGGCGAAGCTATGGCTACACCTTC.